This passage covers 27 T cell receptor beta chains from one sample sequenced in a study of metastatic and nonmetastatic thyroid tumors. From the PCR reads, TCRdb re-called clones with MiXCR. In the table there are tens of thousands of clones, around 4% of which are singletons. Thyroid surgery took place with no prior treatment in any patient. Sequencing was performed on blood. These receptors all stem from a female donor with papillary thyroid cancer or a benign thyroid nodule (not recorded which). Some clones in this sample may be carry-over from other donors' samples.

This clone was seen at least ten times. The CDR3 bases are TGCAGTGCTAGAGAAACGGGACAGGGTCTTTCGCCCCAGCATTTT. It is translated as CSARETGQGLSPQHF. J is TRBJ1-5 and V is TRBV20-1; 9 nucleotides line up with TRBD1. CDR3 length equals 15 residues. Per germline, CDR1 DFQATT and CDR2 SNEGSKA (reference sequence). V lost 0 bases and J lost 9; bases outside the gene matches: 9.

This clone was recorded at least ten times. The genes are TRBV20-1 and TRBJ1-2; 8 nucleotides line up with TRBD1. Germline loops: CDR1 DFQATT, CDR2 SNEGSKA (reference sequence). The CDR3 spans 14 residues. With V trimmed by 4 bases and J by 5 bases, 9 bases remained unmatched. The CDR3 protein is CSATRDRNFYGYTF. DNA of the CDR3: TGCAGTGCTACCCGGGACAGGAATTTTTATGGCTACACCTTC.

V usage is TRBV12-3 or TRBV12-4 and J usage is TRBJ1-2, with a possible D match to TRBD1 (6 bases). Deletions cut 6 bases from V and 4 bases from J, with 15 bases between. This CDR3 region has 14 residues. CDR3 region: CASSVPGHSYGYTF. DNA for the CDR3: TGTGCCAGCAGCGTGCCGGGACACTCCTATGGCTACACCTTC.

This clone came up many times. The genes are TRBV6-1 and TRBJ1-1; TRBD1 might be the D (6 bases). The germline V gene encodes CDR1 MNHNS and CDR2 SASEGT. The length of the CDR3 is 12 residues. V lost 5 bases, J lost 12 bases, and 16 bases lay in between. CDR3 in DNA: TGTGCCAGCAGTTACCCGGGACAAGAAACTTTCTTT. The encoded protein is CASSYPGQETFF.

The CDR3 region is CASSPAGAGGWEQYF. The CDR3 nucleotides read TGTGCCAGCAGTCCTGCGGGGGCGGGAGGGTGGGAGCAGTACTTC. V usage is TRBV6-1 and J usage is TRBJ2-7; 9 positions match TRBD2. Trimming removed 5 bases from V and 7 bases from J; junction bases left unmatched: 12. Germline V gene lookup returns CDR1 MNHNS and CDR2 SASEGT. The CDR3 has 15 amino acids.

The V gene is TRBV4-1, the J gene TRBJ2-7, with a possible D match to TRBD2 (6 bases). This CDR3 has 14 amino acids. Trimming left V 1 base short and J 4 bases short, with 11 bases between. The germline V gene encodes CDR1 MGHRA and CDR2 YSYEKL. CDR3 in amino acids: CASSQASGEYEQYF. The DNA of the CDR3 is TGCGCCAGCAGCCAAGCCTCGGGGGAGTACGAGCAGTACTTC.

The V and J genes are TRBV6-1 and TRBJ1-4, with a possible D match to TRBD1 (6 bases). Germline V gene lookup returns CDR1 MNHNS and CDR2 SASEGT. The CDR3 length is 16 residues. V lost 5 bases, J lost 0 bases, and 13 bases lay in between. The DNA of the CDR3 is TGTGCCAGCAGTACAAGACAGGTTTCAACTAATGAAAAACTGTTTTTT. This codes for CASSTRQVSTNEKLFF.

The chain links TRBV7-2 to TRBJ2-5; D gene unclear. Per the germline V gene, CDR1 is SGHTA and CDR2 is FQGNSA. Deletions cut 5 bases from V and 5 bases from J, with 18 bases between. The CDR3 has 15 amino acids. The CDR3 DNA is TGTGCCAGCAGCGTACGAGCTGGGGATGGGGAGACCCAGTACTTC. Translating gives CASSVRAGDGETQYF.

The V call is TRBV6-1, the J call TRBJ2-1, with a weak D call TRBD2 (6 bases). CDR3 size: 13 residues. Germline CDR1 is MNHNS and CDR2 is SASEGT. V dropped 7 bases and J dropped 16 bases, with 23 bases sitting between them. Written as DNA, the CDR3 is TGTGCCAGCACGGACTATCGTCCTAATGCGCACTTCTTC. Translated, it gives CASTDYRPNAHFF.

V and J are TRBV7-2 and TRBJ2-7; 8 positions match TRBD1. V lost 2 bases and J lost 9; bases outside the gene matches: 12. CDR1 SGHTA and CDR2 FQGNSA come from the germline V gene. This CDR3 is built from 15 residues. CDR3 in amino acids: CASSLTGTGGSGQYF. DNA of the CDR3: TGTGCCAGCAGCTTAACTGGGACAGGCGGGTCGGGGCAGTACTTC.

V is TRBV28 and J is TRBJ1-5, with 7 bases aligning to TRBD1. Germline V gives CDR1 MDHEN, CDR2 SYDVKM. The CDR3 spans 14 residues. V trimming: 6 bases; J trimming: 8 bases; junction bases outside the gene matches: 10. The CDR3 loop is CASRLGTAVKPQHF. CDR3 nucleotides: TGTGCCAGCAGACTAGGGACAGCCGTCAAGCCCCAGCATTTT.

CDR3 bases: TGTGCCAGCTCACCTAGGGACAGTCGCTACAATGAGCAGTTCTTC. Encoded protein: CASSPRDSRYNEQFF. This sequence joins TRBV18 and TRBJ2-1; 7 positions match TRBD1. The CDR3 covers 15 residues. V lost 3 bases and J lost 3; bases outside the gene matches: 5. The V gene's germline CDR1 is KGHSH and CDR2 LQKENI.

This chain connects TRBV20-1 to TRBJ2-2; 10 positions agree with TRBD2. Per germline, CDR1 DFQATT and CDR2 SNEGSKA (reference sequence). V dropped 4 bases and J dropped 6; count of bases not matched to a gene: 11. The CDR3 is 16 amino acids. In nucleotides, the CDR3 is TGCAGTGCTAAGAAAGCGGGAGGGAAATACTCCGGGGAGCTGTTTTTT. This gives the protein CSAKKAGGKYSGELFF.

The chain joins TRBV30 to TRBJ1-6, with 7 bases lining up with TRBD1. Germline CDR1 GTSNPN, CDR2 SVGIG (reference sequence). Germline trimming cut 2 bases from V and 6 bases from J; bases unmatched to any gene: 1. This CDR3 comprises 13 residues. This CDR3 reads CAWSRDSNSPLHF. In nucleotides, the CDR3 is TGTGCCTGGAGTAGGGACAGTAATTCACCCCTCCACTTT.

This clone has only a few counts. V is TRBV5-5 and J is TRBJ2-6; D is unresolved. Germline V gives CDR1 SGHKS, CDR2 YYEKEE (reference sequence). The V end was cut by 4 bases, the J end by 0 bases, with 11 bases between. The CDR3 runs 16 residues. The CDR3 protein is CASSRGSGSGANVLTF. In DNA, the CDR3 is TGTGCCAGCAGCCGTGGATCTGGCTCTGGGGCCAACGTCCTGACTTTC. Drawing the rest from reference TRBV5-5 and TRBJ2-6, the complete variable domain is DAGVTQSPTHLIKTRGQQVTLRCSPISGHKSVSWYQQVLGQGPQFIFQYYEKEERGRGNFPDRFSARQFPNYSSELNVNALLLGDSALYLCASSRGSGSGANVLTFGAGSRLTVL.

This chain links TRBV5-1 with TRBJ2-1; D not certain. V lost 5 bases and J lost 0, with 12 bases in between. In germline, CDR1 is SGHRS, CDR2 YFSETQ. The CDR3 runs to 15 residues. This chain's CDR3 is CASRSGESSYNEQFF. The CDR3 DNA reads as TGCGCCAGCAGGTCAGGAGAAAGCTCCTACAATGAGCAGTTCTTC.

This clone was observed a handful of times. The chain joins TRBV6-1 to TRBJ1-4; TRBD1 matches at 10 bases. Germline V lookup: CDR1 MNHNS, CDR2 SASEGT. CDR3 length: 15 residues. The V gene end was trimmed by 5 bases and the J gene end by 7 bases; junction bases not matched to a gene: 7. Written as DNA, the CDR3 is TGTGCCAGCAGTCAGAGGACAGGGGGGGGTGAAAAACTGTTTTTT. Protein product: CASSQRTGGGEKLFF.

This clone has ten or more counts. The CDR3 DNA reads as TGTGCCAGCAGCTCGCAAGGGGGGACAACTAATGAAAAACTGTTTTTT. Protein: CASSSQGGTTNEKLFF. The gene calls are TRBV11-3 and TRBJ1-4; possible D gene TRBD1, 6 bases. Trimming cost V 4 bases and J 0 bases, with 12 bases left between them. This CDR3 contains 16 residues. Germline V lookup: CDR1 SGHNT, CDR2 YENEEA.

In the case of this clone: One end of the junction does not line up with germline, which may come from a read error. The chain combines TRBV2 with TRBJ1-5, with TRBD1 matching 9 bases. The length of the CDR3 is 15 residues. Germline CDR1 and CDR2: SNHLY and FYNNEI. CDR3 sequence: CASIPDRGARQPQHF. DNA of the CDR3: TGTGCCAGCATCCCGGACAGGGGAGCTCGTCAGCCACAGCATTTT.

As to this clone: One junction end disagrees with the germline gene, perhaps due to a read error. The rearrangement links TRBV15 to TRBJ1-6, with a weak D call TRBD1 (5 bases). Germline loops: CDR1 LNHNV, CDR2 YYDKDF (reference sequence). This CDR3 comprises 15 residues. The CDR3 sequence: CAPSSETWRGSPLHF. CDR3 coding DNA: TGTGCCCCCAGCAGCGAAACATGGAGGGGCTCACCCCTCCACTTT.

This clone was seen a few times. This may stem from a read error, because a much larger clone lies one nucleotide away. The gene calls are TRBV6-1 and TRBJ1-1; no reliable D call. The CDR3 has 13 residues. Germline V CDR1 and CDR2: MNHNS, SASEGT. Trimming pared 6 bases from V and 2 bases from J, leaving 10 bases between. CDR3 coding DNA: TGTGCCAGCAGGGGGTCGGTAAACACTGAAGCTTTCTTT. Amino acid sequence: CASRGSVNTEAFF.

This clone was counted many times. CDR3 amino acids: CASTSTGPLRYGYTF. The CDR3 region has the DNA TGTGCCAGTACTTCGACAGGGCCCCTTCGCTATGGCTACACCTTC. V gene TRBV19 combines with J gene TRBJ1-2, with 7 bases identical to TRBD1. This CDR3 comprises 15 residues. Germline CDR1 LNHDA, CDR2 SQIVND (reference sequence). With 7 bases clipped from V and 4 bases from J, the junction kept 12 bases outside the gene matches.

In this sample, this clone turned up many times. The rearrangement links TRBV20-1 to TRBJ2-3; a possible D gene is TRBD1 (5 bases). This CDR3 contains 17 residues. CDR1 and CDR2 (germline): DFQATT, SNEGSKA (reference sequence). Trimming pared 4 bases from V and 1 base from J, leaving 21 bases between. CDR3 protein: CSATSFVAGLRTDTQYF. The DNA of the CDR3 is TGCAGTGCTACCAGTTTTGTTGCAGGGCTTCGCACAGATACGCAGTATTTT.

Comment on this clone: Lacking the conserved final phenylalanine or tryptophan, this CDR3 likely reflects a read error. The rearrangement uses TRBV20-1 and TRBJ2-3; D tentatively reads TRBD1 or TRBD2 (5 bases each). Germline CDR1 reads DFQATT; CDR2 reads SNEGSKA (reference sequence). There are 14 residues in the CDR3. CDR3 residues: CSARDGTHLDAQYV. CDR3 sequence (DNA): TGCAGTGCTAGAGACGGGACCCATTTAGATGCGCAGTATGTT.

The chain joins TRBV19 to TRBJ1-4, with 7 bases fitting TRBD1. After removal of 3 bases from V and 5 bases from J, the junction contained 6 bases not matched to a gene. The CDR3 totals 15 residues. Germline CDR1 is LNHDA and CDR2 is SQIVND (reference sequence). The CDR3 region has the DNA TGTGCCAGTAGTATCGGACAGGACTCCAATGAAAAACTGTTTTTT. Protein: CASSIGQDSNEKLFF.

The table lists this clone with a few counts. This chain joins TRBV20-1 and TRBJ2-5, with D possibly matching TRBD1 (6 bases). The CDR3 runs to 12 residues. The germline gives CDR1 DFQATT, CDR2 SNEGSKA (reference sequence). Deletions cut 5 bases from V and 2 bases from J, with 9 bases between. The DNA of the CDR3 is TGCAGTGCTCTCACAGGGCAAGAGACCCAGTACTTC. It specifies CSALTGQETQYF.

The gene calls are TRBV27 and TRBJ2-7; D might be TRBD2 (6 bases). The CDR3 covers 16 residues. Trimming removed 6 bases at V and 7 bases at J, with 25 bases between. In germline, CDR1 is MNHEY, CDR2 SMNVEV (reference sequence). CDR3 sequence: CASSPPGGRILTEQYF. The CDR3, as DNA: TGTGCCAGCAGCCCGCCTGGGGGGAGGATACTCACAGAGCAGTACTTC.